The 5 T cell receptor beta chains below all came from one sample that was sequenced in a study of human T cells and chemical hapten exposure. Regarding time point: pre-sensitization, week 0. Treatment described: therapeutic diphenylcyclopropenone sensitization with weekly scalp DPC. MiXCR was run by TCRdb on the RACE reads, yielding one entry per CDR3 protein. The table records roughly 380,000 distinct CDR3 sequences, 5.1% of them present only once. The sequences come from whole blood, collected in connection with sensitization to the hapten diphenylcyclopropenone (DPC). All receptors derive from a woman in her fifties or sixties with alopecia areata. Some clones in this sample may be carry-over from other donors' samples.

This clonotype came up a few times. The chain uses TRBV6-2 or TRBV6-3 and TRBJ1-1, with D hard to call. Trimming removed 8 bases at V and 2 bases at J, with 15 bases between. In germline, CDR1 is MNHEY, CDR2 SVGEGT. The CDR3 has 14 residues. In DNA form, the CDR3 reads TGTGCCAGCGGGCTTACATGGGCTAACACTGAAGCTTTCTTT. Amino acid sequence: CASGLTWANTEAFF.

This clonotype was counted only a few times. V usage is TRBV6-2 or TRBV6-3 and J usage is TRBJ2-3; D not certain. The V end was cut by 8 bases, the J end by 6 bases, with 18 bases between. Germline V gene lookup returns CDR1 MNHEY and CDR2 SVGEGT. This CDR3 has 14 residues. This chain's CDR3 is CASRGHSSWDTQYF. As DNA, the CDR3 is TGTGCCAGCCGAGGTCACTCCTCTTGGGATACGCAGTATTTT.

This clonotype has at least ten counts. The V gene is TRBV7-2, the J gene TRBJ2-3; the match to TRBD2 covers 8 bases. This CDR3 spans 14 amino acids. CDR1 is SGHTA, CDR2 FQGNSA, per germline. Trimming removed 4 bases from V and 10 bases from J; junction bases left unmatched: 10. The DNA for the CDR3 is TGTGCCAGCAGCTCTCTAGCGGGCGGGAATGCGCAGTATTTT. Translation gives CASSSLAGGNAQYF. The entire variable domain, with the rest obtained from reference TRBV7-2 and TRBJ2-3, is as follows: GAGVSQSPSNKVTEKGKDVELRCDPISGHTALYWYRQSLGQGLEFLIYFQGNSAPDKSGLPSDRFSAERTGGSVSTLTIQRTQQEDSAVYLCASSSLAGGNAQYFGPGTRLTVL.

The CDR3 protein is CSAPRTSGGEQYF. CDR3 in DNA: TGCAGTGCTCCGAGGACTAGCGGGGGCGAGCAGTACTTC. The J gene is TRBJ2-7, the V gene TRBV20-1; TRBD2 agrees at 13 bases. V was pared by 5 bases and J by 6 bases, with 4 bases of the junction left unmatched. In germline, CDR1 is DFQATT, CDR2 SNEGSKA (reference sequence). The CDR3 is made up of 13 amino acids.

In this sample, this clonotype turned up many times. Germline is not matched at one junction end, which may reflect a read error. The gene calls are TRBV20-1 and TRBJ2-7, with unresolved D. Germline values: CDR1 DFQATT, CDR2 SNEGSKA (reference sequence). The CDR3 extends over 15 amino acids. CDR3 in amino acids: CSARDSGPSSYEQYF. In DNA form, the CDR3 reads TGCAGTGCCAGAGACTCCGGACCCAGTTCTTACGAGCAGTACTTC.